This T cell receptor (beta chain) was sequenced in a study of CD8+ T cells in alopecia areata. The overall study: Administration of oral tofacitinib to treated patients was at 5 to 10 mg twice daily. Study-level findings and limits: The study found TCR sharing across patients less clear than in mice, possibly for HLA reasons.

It was from alopecia areata patients that lesional scalp punch biopsies and peripheral blood were collected. Worth noting for this clone: What it recognizes is unknown.

The CDR3 contains 13 residues. Deletions cut 5 bases from V and 1 base from J, with 7 bases between. Germline CDR1 is SNHLY and CDR2 is FYNNEI. RNA was isolated and reverse transcribed to cDNA, the sequencing template. Profiling relied on immunoSEQ multiplex PCR, and the TCRdb table lists in-frame clones only, not all of them. The table shows some 210,000 clones, with 50% to 65% occurring only once. This sequence joins TRBV2 and TRBJ2-3; D is undetermined. The material sequenced was CD4+ T cells sorted from blood, taken at week 0. This clonotype was sampled from a human donor with alopecia areata. The CDR3 region is CASSFRGTDTQYF. As DNA, the CDR3 is TGTGCCAGCAGTTTCCGGGGCACAGATACGCAGTATTTT.